These 32 T cell receptor beta chains were all obtained from the same sample, sequenced in a study of cytomegalovirus exposure and HLA in healthy donors. Both 60 Vbeta primers and 13 Jbeta primers went into the PCR. The data were produced by immunoSEQ multiplex PCR, yet TCRdb's version contains in-frame clones alone and is incomplete. The sample has fewer than 130,000 clones. The sequenced sample was PBMCs. The receptors were sampled from a man aged 45-65 years in good health and CMV-seronegative.

The chain links TRBV2 to TRBJ1-1; D is perhaps TRBD1 (5 bases). Trimming took 10 bases from V and 4 from J, leaving 16 bases between them. CDR3 length equals 13 residues. Germline assignment: CDR1 SNHLY and CDR2 FYNNEI. CDR3 DNA: TGTGCCACCACGAAGGGGCAGCTCACTGAAGCTTTCTTT. It translates to CATTKGQLTEAFF. Combining the CDR3 with reference TRBV2 and TRBJ1-1 gives the whole variable domain EPEVTQTPSHQVTQMGQEVILRCVPISNHLYFYWYRQILGQKVEFLVSFYNNEISEKSEIFDDQFSVERPDGSNFTLKIRSTKLEDSAMYFCATTKGQLTEAFFGQGTRLTVV.

This rearrangement joins TRBV27 to TRBJ1-1; D is ambiguous. The germline V gene has CDR1 MNHEY and CDR2 SMNVEV (reference sequence). This CDR3 is 14 amino acids long. Trimming removed 5 bases from V and 1 base from J, with 11 bases in between. As DNA, the CDR3 is TGTGCCAGCAGTCCCACAGAAAAGAACACTGAAGCTTTCTTT. The encoded protein is CASSPTEKNTEAFF.

This chain uses TRBV7-9 with TRBJ2-1; 7 nucleotides match TRBD1. The CDR3 length is 14 residues. The V segment lost 2 bases and the J segment 9 bases; nucleotides outside the gene matches: 7. CDR1 is SEHNR, CDR2 FQNEAQ, per germline (reference sequence). CDR3 residues: CASSLWDSLTEQFF. CDR3 bases: TGTGCCAGCAGCTTATGGGACAGTTTAACTGAGCAGTTCTTC. Full variable domain (remainder filled in from reference TRBV7-9 and TRBJ2-1): DTGVSQNPRHKITKRGQNVTFRCDPISEHNRLYWYRQTLGQGPEFLTYFQNEAQLEKSRLLSDRFSAERPKGSFSTLEIQRTEQGDSAMYLCASSLWDSLTEQFFGPGTRLTVL.

The chain carries TRBV5-1 and TRBJ2-7, with 7 bases lining up with TRBD2. The CDR3 is 17 amino acids. V dropped 0 bases and J dropped 2; count of bases not matched to a gene: 11. Germline-derived CDR1 and CDR2 are SGHRS and YFSETQ. CDR3 nucleotides: TGCGCCAGCAGCTTGGTATCTGGGACTACCACCACCTACGAGCAGTACTTC. Amino acids: CASSLVSGTTTTYEQYF.

The chain employs TRBV9 and TRBJ1-2, with 8 bases matching TRBD1. The V gene end was trimmed by 3 bases and the J gene end by 1 base; junction bases not matched to a gene: 5. This CDR3 has 15 residues. In germline, CDR1 is SGDLS, CDR2 YYNGEE. The CDR3 here is CASSAWTGLNYGYTF. The CDR3 DNA is TGTGCCAGCAGCGCCTGGACAGGGCTTAACTATGGCTACACCTTC.

The chain couples TRBV7-8 to TRBJ2-3, with 9 bases aligning to TRBD1. This CDR3 region has 14 residues. CDR1 SGHVS and CDR2 FQNEAQ come from the germline V gene. With V trimmed by 4 bases and J by 6 bases, 5 bases remained unmatched. The CDR3 bases are TGTGCCAGCAGCTGGGACAGGGATTTTGATACGCAGTATTTT. It yields the protein CASSWDRDFDTQYF. The whole variable domain, remainder taken from reference TRBV7-8 and TRBJ2-3, is GAGVSQSPRYKVAKRGQDVALRCDPISGHVSLFWYQQALGQGPEFLTYFQNEAQLDKSGLPSDRFFAERPEGSVSTLKIQRTQQEDSAVYLCASSWDRDFDTQYFGPGTRLTVL.

V gene TRBV2 combines with J gene TRBJ2-2; 7 bases line up with TRBD1. Germline assignment: CDR1 SNHLY and CDR2 FYNNEI. Trimming at V came to 4 bases and at J to 1 base, leaving 6 bases not matched to a gene. CDR3 length: 16 amino acids. The CDR3 region is CASSVGTEMNTGELFF. The DNA of the CDR3 is TGTGCCAGCAGTGTGGGGACAGAAATGAACACCGGGGAGCTGTTTTTT.

The CDR3 loop reads CASSFLGNIYEQYF. The CDR3, as DNA: TGCGCCAGCAGCTTTCTCGGGAATATTTACGAGCAGTACTTC. This chain uses TRBV5-1 with TRBJ2-7, with D possibly being TRBD2 (5 bases). V lost 2 bases, J lost 4 bases, and 13 bases lay in between. The CDR3 extends over 14 amino acids. Germline V CDR1 and CDR2: SGHRS, YFSETQ.

The genes are TRBV30 and TRBJ2-7, with 7 bases identical to TRBD1. With V trimmed by 0 bases and J by 3 bases, 5 bases remained unmatched. The CDR3 runs to 14 residues. Germline V CDR1 and CDR2: GTSNPN, SVGIG (reference sequence). The CDR3 DNA follows: TGTGCCTGGAGTGTACGGGGACAGCACTACGAGCAGTACTTC. Amino acid sequence: CAWSVRGQHYEQYF.

The rearrangement links TRBV6-9 to TRBJ1-5; no clear D gene. Germline V gene lookup returns CDR1 MNHGY and CDR2 SVAAGI. There are 15 residues in the CDR3. V lost 2 bases and J lost 4, with 12 bases in between. The CDR3 spells CASSYEGRLNQPQHF. The CDR3 bases are TGTGCCAGCAGTTATGAGGGTCGTCTAAATCAGCCCCAGCATTTT.

The genes are TRBV7-6 and TRBJ2-2; 8 nucleotides match TRBD1. V was clipped by 6 bases and J by 0 bases; unmatched bases: 6. CDR1 SGHVS and CDR2 FNYEAQ come from the germline V gene. The CDR3 runs to 16 residues. The CDR3 loop is CASRPPGQANTGELFF. The CDR3 DNA sequence: TGTGCCAGCAGGCCGCCGGGACAGGCGAACACCGGGGAGCTGTTTTTT.

V gene TRBV19 combines with J gene TRBJ1-4, with D tentatively TRBD1 (5 bases). The CDR3 runs to 16 residues. Trimming stripped 2 bases from V and 4 bases from J, with 14 bases between. Germline V gene lookup returns CDR1 LNHDA and CDR2 SQIVND (reference sequence). CDR3 nucleotides: TGTGCCAGTAGTATACCCCCCGACAGCCTTAATGAAAAACTGTTTTTT. As protein: CASSIPPDSLNEKLFF.

CDR3 region: CASSSVEGDYGYTF. In nucleotides, the CDR3 is TGTGCCAGCAGCTCGGTTGAGGGGGACTATGGCTACACCTTC. This chain links TRBV5-6 with TRBJ1-2, with a weak D call TRBD1 (6 bases). Germline assignment: CDR1 SGHDT and CDR2 YYEEEE. V lost 3 bases and J lost 3, with 12 bases in between. The CDR3 sequence is 14 residues long.

V usage is TRBV4-3 and J usage is TRBJ2-1; possible D gene TRBD2, 5 bases. Trimming took 0 bases from V and 10 from J, leaving 16 bases between them. Germline loops: CDR1 LGHNA, CDR2 YSLEER. CDR3 length equals 15 residues. The CDR3 region is CASSQEGLSVREQFF. Written as DNA, the CDR3 is TGCGCCAGCAGCCAAGAAGGACTGTCAGTTCGGGAGCAGTTCTTC.

V gene TRBV5-6 combines with J gene TRBJ2-7, with 11 nucleotides matching TRBD2. The CDR3 consists of 15 residues. Germline V gene sequence: CDR1 SGHDT, CDR2 YYEEEE. V shed 4 bases, J shed 2 bases, and the junction held 5 bases outside the gene matches. CDR3 coding DNA: TGTGCCAGCAGCCCTCTAGCGGGGGGCCCCTACGAGCAGTACTTC. Its translation: CASSPLAGGPYEQYF.

The chain uses TRBV18 and TRBJ2-1, with TRBD2 matching 8 bases. Germline assignment: CDR1 KGHSH and CDR2 LQKENI. The CDR3 extends over 15 amino acids. The V and J ends lost 3 bases and 1 base, in that order; junction bases with no gene match: 2. The CDR3 sequence: CASSPGGGSYNEQFF. The CDR3 coding sequence is TGTGCCAGCTCACCTGGCGGGGGGTCCTACAATGAGCAGTTCTTC.

The CDR3 sequence is CASSSSGKAYEQYF. CDR3 nucleotide sequence: TGTGCCAGCTCATCAAGCGGGAAGGCTTACGAGCAGTACTTC. V is TRBV18 and J is TRBJ2-7; 7 nucleotides match TRBD2. J was trimmed by 4 bases and V by 5 bases; bases with no gene match: 8. Germline lookup yields CDR1 KGHSH and CDR2 LQKENI. The CDR3 runs to 14 residues.

This rearrangement joins TRBV5-5 to TRBJ2-7; 10 positions match TRBD1. With 0 bases clipped from V and 5 bases from J, the junction kept 5 bases outside the gene matches. This CDR3 has 15 residues. Germline CDR1 SGHKS, CDR2 YYEKEE (reference sequence). The CDR3 nucleotides read TGTGCCAGCAGCTTGGACGGGACAGGGGACAACGAGCAGTACTTC. Translating gives CASSLDGTGDNEQYF.

This CDR3 is CSVDPLSGTSVNEQFF. In nucleotides, the CDR3 is TGCAGCGTTGATCCGTTGTCCGGGACTAGCGTCAATGAGCAGTTCTTC. The chain combines TRBV29-1 with TRBJ2-1; 10 bases line up with TRBD2. The V gene's germline CDR1 is SQVTM and CDR2 ANQGSEA. The CDR3 consists of 16 residues. The V segment lost 3 bases and the J segment 6 bases; nucleotides outside the gene matches: 11.

The chain joins TRBV6-6 to TRBJ1-2, with D tentatively TRBD1 (6 bases). Germline V gene sequence: CDR1 MNHNY, CDR2 SVGAGI (reference sequence). This CDR3 spans 15 amino acids. The ends were cut back, 5 bases at V and 3 bases at J, with 16 bases in the middle. The CDR3 reads CASSGGRTDYYGYTF. DNA for the CDR3: TGTGCCAGCAGTGGGGGAAGGACAGATTACTATGGCTACACCTTC.

V usage is TRBV5-1 and J usage is TRBJ2-5, with D hard to call. Germline lookup yields CDR1 SGHRS and CDR2 YFSETQ. With 4 bases removed from V and 2 bases from J, the gap between germline ends came to 12 bases. The CDR3 covers 14 residues. The CDR3 is CASSARATQETQYF. DNA of the CDR3: TGCGCCAGCAGCGCTAGAGCTACACAAGAGACCCAGTACTTC.

Here the CDR3 reads CASSLILPGDYEQYF. As DNA, the CDR3 is TGTGCCAGCAGCTTAATCCTCCCCGGGGACTACGAGCAGTACTTC. The chain combines TRBV7-2 with TRBJ2-5, with a weak D call TRBD2 (5 bases). The J call may not be correct, given that the DNA end is closer to TRBJ2-7. The CDR3 runs to 15 residues. Germline CDR1 reads SGHTA; CDR2 reads FQGNSA.

This chain links TRBV19 with TRBJ2-2, with TRBD1 matching 7 bases. Germline CDR1 reads LNHDA; CDR2 reads SQIVND (reference sequence). V was pared by 5 bases and J by 0 bases, with 3 bases of the junction left unmatched. The CDR3 contains 15 residues. CDR3 nucleotide sequence: TGTGCCAGTAGTGCACAGGGGACGAACACCGGGGAGCTGTTTTTT. Its protein is CASSAQGTNTGELFF.

The V and J genes are TRBV7-2 and TRBJ1-2, with TRBD1 as a possible D gene (6 bases). CDR3 length: 16 residues. The V gene's germline CDR1 is SGHTA and CDR2 FQGNSA. Trimming stripped 5 bases from V and 5 bases from J, with 21 bases between. The CDR3 loop is CASSNTGGAGSYGYTF. The CDR3 DNA reads TGTGCCAGCAGCAACACGGGGGGGGCAGGAAGTTATGGCTACACCTTC.

A remark on this clone: The junction departs from germline at one end; a sequencing error may be responsible. The chain links TRBV7-7 to TRBJ2-5; D is ambiguous. Germline V gives CDR1 SSHAT, CDR2 FNYEAQ (reference sequence). CDR3 length: 15 amino acids. The CDR3 DNA is TGTGCTAGCAGCCTATCAACTGGGCCCCAAGAGACCCAGTACTTC. It translates to CASSLSTGPQETQYF.

The CDR3 sequence: CASSWDRTILEKLFF. The CDR3 nucleotides are TGTGCCAGCAGTTGGGACAGGACCATTCTTGAAAAACTGTTTTTT. This chain joins TRBV7-9 and TRBJ1-4; TRBD1 agrees at 8 bases. The V and J ends lost 6 bases and 7 bases, in that order; junction bases with no gene match: 10. This CDR3 is 15 amino acids long. Per the germline V gene, CDR1 is SEHNR and CDR2 is FQNEAQ (reference sequence).

This chain uses TRBV23-1 with TRBJ1-2; 8 bases agree with TRBD1. TRBV23-1 is placed among ORFs of uncertain function. This CDR3 is 14 amino acids long. J gave up 5 bases and V 6 bases, and 8 bases lay outside the gene matches. DNA for the CDR3: TGCGCCAGCAGCCCGCGGCAGGGGGCGTATGGCTACACCTTC. Its translation: CASSPRQGAYGYTF.

This chain joins TRBV5-6 and TRBJ1-2; D is uncertain. V was trimmed by 0 bases and J by 2 bases, leaving 11 bases between them. This CDR3 has 15 amino acids. Per germline, CDR1 SGHDT and CDR2 YYEEEE. The CDR3 protein is CASSLASAGNYGYTF. Written as DNA, the CDR3 is TGTGCCAGCAGCTTGGCATCGGCGGGGAACTATGGCTACACCTTC.

This chain uses TRBV18 with TRBJ2-7, with TRBD1 matching 9 bases. Germline CDR1 and CDR2: KGHSH and LQKENI. The V gene end was trimmed by 2 bases and the J gene end by 5 bases; junction bases not matched to a gene: 10. The CDR3 covers 16 residues. This chain's CDR3 is CASSPGDRVITDEQYF. CDR3 sequence (DNA): TGTGCCAGCTCACCAGGGGACAGGGTCATTACGGACGAGCAGTACTTC.

The chain joins TRBV7-2 to TRBJ2-1, with D possibly being TRBD2 (5 bases). Looked up from germline, CDR1 is SGHTA and CDR2 is FQGNSA. CDR3 length: 13 residues. Between the trimmed V and J ends, which lost 3 bases and 3 bases, there was a span of 6 bases. CDR3 DNA sequence: TGTGCCAGCAGCTTCGGGGTCTACAATGAGCAGTTCTTC. Protein product: CASSFGVYNEQFF.

This rearrangement joins TRBV9 to TRBJ2-7; TRBD1 is a possible D gene (5 bases). Germline CDR1 SGDLS, CDR2 YYNGEE. CDR3 length: 17 residues. The V end was cut by 2 bases, the J end by 4 bases, with 22 bases between. CDR3 in DNA: TGTGCCAGCAGCGTGGCATCGACAGTTAGCAAACCTTACGAGCAGTACTTC. This codes for CASSVASTVSKPYEQYF.

This sequence joins TRBV27 and TRBJ1-2, with 12 nucleotides matching TRBD1. This CDR3 is 15 amino acids long. Germline V CDR1 and CDR2: MNHEY, SMNVEV (reference sequence). With V trimmed by 5 bases and J by 6 bases, 7 bases remained unmatched. CDR3: CASSIRDRGQNGYTF. In nucleotides, the CDR3 is TGTGCCAGCAGTATAAGGGACAGGGGGCAAAATGGCTACACCTTC.